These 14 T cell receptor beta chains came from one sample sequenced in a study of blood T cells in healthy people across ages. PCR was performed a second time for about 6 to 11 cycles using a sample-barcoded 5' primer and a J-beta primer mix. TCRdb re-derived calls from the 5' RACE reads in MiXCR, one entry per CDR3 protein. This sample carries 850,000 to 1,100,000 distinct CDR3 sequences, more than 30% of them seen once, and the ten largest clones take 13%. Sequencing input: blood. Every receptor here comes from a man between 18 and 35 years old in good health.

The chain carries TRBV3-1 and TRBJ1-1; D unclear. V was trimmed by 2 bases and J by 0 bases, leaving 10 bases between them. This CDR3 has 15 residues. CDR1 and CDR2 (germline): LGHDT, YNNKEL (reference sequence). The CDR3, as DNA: TGTGCCAGCAGCCAATTTAGTACAATGAACACTGAAGCTTTCTTT. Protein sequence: CASSQFSTMNTEAFF.

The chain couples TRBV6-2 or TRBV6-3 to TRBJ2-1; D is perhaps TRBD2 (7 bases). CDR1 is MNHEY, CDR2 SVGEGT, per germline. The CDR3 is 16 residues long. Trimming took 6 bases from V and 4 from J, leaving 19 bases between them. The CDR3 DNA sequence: TGTGCCAGCAGCCCCCAAGGGGGGGGTCTTTACAATGAGCAGTTCTTC. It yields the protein CASSPQGGGLYNEQFF.

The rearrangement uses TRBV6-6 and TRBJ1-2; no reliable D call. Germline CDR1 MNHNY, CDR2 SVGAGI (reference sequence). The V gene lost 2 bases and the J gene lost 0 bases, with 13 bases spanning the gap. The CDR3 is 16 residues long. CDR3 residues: CASSYMATSANYGYTF. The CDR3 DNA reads TGTGCCAGCAGTTACATGGCCACTTCGGCTAACTATGGCTACACCTTC.

This CDR3 reads CASSKAERKSSYNEQFF. In nucleotides, the CDR3 is TGTGCCAGCAGCAAAGCGGAGCGGAAGAGCTCCTACAATGAGCAGTTCTTC. The chain recombines TRBV21-1 with TRBJ2-1; TRBD2, the table's D call, lacks a check against the DNA. TRBV21-1 is a recognized pseudogene. CDR3 length equals 17 residues.

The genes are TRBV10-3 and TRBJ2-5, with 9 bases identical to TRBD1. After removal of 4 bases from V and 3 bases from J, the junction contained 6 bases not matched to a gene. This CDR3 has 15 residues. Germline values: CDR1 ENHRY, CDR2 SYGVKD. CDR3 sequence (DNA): TGTGCCATCAGTGGGGGACAGGGATTTGAAGAGACCCAGTACTTC. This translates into CAISGGQGFEETQYF.

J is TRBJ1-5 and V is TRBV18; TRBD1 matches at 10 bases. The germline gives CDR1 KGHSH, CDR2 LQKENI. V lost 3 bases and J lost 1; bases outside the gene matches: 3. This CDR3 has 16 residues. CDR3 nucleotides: TGTGCCAGCTCACCGGGGACAGGGGTAAGCAATCAGCCCCAGCATTTT. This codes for CASSPGTGVSNQPQHF.

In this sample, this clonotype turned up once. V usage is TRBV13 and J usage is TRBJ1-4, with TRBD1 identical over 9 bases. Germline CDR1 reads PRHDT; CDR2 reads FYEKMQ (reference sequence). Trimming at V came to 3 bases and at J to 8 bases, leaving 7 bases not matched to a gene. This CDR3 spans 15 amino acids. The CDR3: CASSFNRGPKEKLFF. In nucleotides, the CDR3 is TGTGCCAGCAGCTTTAACAGGGGGCCGAAGGAAAAACTGTTTTTT.

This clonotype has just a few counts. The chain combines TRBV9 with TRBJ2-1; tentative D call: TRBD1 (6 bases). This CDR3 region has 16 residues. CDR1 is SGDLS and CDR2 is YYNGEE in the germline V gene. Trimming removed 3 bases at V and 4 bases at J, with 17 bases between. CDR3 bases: TGTGCCAGCAGCGGTTCGACAGGCGAGAGGTACAATGAGCAGTTCTTC. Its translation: CASSGSTGERYNEQFF.

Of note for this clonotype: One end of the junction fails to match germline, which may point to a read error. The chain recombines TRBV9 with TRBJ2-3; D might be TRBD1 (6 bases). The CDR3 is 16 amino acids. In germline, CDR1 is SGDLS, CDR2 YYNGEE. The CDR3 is CASSVGMGRDTVTQYF. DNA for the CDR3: TGTGCCAGCAGCGTAGGTATGGGCAGGGACACAGTTACGCAGTATTTT. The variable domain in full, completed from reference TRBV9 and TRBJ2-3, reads DSGVTQTPKHLITATGQRVTLRCSPRSGDLSVYWYQQSLDQGLQFLIQYYNGEERAKGNILERFSAQQFPDLHSELNLSSLELGDSALYFCASSVGMGRDTVTQYFGPGTRLTVL.

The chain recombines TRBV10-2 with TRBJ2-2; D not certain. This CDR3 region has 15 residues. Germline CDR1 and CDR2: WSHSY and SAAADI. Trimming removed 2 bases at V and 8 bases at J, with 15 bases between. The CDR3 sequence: CASSEVSPATGELFF. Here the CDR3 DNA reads TGCGCCAGCAGTGAGGTCTCCCCGGCTACGGGGGAGCTGTTTTTT.

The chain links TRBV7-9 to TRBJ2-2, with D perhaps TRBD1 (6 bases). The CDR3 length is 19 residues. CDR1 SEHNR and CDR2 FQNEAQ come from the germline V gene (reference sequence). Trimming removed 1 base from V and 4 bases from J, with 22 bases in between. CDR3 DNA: TGTGCCAGCAGCTTAGAAGGTTGGTCAGGGGCGCCGGCCACCGGGGAGCTGTTTTTT. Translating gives CASSLEGWSGAPATGELFF.

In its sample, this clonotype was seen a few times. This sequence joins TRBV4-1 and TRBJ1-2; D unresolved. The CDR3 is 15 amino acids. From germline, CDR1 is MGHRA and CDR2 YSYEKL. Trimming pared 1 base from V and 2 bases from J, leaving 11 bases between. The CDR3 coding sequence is TGCGCCAGCAGCCAAGCACCTCTGTCGAACTATGGCTACACCTTC. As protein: CASSQAPLSNYGYTF.

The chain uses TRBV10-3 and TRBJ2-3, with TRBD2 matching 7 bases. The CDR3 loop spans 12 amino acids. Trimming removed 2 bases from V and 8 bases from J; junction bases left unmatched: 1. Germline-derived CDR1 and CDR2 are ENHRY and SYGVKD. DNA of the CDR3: TGTGCCATCAGTGAGCGGGAGGTTACGCAGTATTTT. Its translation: CAISEREVTQYF.

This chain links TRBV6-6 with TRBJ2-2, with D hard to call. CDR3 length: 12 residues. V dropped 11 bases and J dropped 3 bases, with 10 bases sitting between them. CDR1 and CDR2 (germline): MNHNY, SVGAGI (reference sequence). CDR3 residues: CAAFSDTGELFF. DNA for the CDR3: TGTGCCGCATTTAGTGACACCGGGGAGCTGTTTTTT.